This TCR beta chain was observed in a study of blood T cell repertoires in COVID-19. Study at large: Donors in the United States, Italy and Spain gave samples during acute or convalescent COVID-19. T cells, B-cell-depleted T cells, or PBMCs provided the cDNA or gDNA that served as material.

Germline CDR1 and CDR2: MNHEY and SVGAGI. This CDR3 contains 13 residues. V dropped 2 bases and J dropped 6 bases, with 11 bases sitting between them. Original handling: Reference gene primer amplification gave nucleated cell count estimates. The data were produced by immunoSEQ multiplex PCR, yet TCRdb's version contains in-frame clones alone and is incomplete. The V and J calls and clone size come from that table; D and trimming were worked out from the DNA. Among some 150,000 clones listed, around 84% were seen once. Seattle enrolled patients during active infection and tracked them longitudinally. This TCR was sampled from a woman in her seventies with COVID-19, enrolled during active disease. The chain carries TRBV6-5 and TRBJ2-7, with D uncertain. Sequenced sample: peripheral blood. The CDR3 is CASSYVGRREQYF. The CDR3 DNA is TGTGCCAGCAGTTACGTAGGCAGGCGCGAGCAGTACTTC.